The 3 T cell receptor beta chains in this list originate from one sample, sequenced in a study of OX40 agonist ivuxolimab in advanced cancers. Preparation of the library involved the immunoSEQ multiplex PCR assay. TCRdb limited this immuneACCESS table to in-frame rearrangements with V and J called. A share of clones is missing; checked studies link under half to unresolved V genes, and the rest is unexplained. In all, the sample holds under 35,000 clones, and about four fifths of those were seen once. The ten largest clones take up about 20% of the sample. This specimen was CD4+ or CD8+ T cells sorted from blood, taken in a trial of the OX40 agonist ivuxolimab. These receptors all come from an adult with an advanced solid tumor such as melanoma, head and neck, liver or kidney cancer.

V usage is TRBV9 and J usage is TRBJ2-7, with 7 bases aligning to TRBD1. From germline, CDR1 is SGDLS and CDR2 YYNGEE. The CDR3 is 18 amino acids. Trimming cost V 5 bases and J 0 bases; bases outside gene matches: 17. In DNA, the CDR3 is TGTGCCAGCAGTTCCGGGACAGCTTCTTACGATACCTCCTACGAGCAGTACTTC. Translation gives CASSSGTASYDTSYEQYF.

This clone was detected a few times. The DNA for the CDR3 is TGTGCCAGCAGCCGATCACGGGGGACCGAGCAGTATTTT. It yields the protein CASSRSRGTEQYF. This sequence joins TRBV14 and TRBJ2-3; D is possibly TRBD2 (6 bases). Germline V lookup: CDR1 SGHDN, CDR2 FVKESK. The CDR3 is 13 amino acids. The V gene lost 4 bases and the J gene lost 11 bases, with 16 bases spanning the gap.

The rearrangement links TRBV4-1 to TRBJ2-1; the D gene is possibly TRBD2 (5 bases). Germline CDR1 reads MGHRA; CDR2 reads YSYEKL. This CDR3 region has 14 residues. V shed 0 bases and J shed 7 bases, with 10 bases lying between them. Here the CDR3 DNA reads TGCGCCAGCAGCCAAGATCCGGGGATAAATGAGCAGTTCTTC. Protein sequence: CASSQDPGINEQFF.